Each of the 29 T cell receptor beta chains below was sequenced from the same sample in a study of shared clonotypes between healthy human individuals. The method was immunoSEQ multiplex PCR; TCRdb's version includes in-frame clones alone and lacks a portion of them. The data contain some 2 million clones, roughly 94% of them singletons. The specimen was naive CD4+ T cells sorted from blood. Stated subset: CD45RA+ positively selected. The receptor set was obtained from a man younger than 35 in good health.

The rearrangement links TRBV6-1 to TRBJ1-1; 12 bases match TRBD1. CDR1 is MNHNS, CDR2 SASEGT, per germline. The J segment lost 7 bases and the V segment lost 4 bases, leaving 4 bases of the junction unmatched. The CDR3 contains 14 residues. The CDR3 region has the DNA TGTGCCAGCAGTGTGGGACAGGGGGCAATTGAAGCTTTCTTT. This sequence encodes CASSVGQGAIEAFF.

This rearrangement joins TRBV10-3 to TRBJ2-5; TRBD1 might be the D (5 bases). The CDR3 is 13 residues long. The germline V gene has CDR1 ENHRY and CDR2 SYGVKD. V shed 4 bases and J shed 1 base, with 7 bases lying between them. CDR3 in amino acids: CAISAGLQETQYF. For the CDR3, the DNA is TGTGCCATCAGTGCAGGGCTCCAAGAGACCCAGTACTTC.

The rearrangement joins TRBV6-5 to TRBJ2-7, with a weak D call TRBD2 (5 bases). The CDR3 runs 15 residues. Germline loops: CDR1 MNHEY, CDR2 SVGAGI. With 5 bases removed from V and 5 bases from J, the gap between germline ends came to 19 bases. The CDR3 region has the DNA TGTGCCAGCAGTCACGACCGGGGTCCAGTCGACGAGCAGTACTTC. It encodes CASSHDRGPVDEQYF.

CDR3 residues: CASGLEGERDYNEQFF. CDR3 bases: TGTGCTAGTGGTTTGGAAGGGGAGCGGGACTACAATGAGCAGTTCTTC. The chain employs TRBV12-5 and TRBJ2-1, with TRBD2 matching over 7 bases. From germline, CDR1 is LGHNT and CDR2 FRNRAP. The CDR3 covers 16 residues. With V trimmed by 1 base and J by 3 bases, 6 bases remained unmatched.

CDR3 in amino acids: CATNRGWGYTF. CDR3 bases: TGTGCCACCAACAGGGGTTGGGGCTACACCTTC. This sequence joins TRBV6-6 and TRBJ1-2, with 7 positions matching TRBD1. J lost 8 bases, V lost 10 bases, and 7 bases had no gene match. Germline assignment: CDR1 MNHNY and CDR2 SVGAGI (reference sequence). This CDR3 contains 11 residues.

The rearrangement joins TRBV19 to TRBJ1-3; D is uncertain. CDR3 length: 14 residues. The V gene lost 4 bases and the J gene lost 7 bases, with 14 bases spanning the gap. Germline-derived CDR1 and CDR2 are LNHDA and SQIVND (reference sequence). CDR3 DNA: TGTGCCAGTAGTACGAGACCGGGAGGGAACACCATATATTTT. Translating gives CASSTRPGGNTIYF.

The chain combines TRBV6-5 with TRBJ2-7, with TRBD2 as a possible D gene (7 bases). The germline gives CDR1 MNHEY, CDR2 SVGAGI. The V gene lost 5 bases and the J gene lost 2 bases, with 13 bases spanning the gap. This CDR3 is 14 amino acids long. CDR3 sequence (DNA): TGTGCCAGCAGTCAACAGGGACTACCCTACGAGCAGTACTTC. It codes for CASSQQGLPYEQYF.

The gene calls are TRBV6-1 and TRBJ1-5; D is unclear. The CDR3 has 14 residues. V lost 5 bases and J lost 5, with 13 bases in between. Germline V gives CDR1 MNHNS, CDR2 SASEGT. In nucleotides, the CDR3 is TGTGCCAGCAGTCCTCACAGAGGCGATCAGCCCCAGCATTTT. As protein: CASSPHRGDQPQHF.

The rearrangement joins TRBV9 to TRBJ2-7, with TRBD1 matching over 9 bases. CDR1 and CDR2 (germline): SGDLS, YYNGEE. The CDR3 is 15 residues long. The V and J ends lost 3 bases and 4 bases, in that order; junction bases with no gene match: 8. CDR3 amino acids: CASSEGTGNIYEQYF. The CDR3 DNA reads as TGTGCCAGCAGCGAGGGGACAGGGAATATTTACGAGCAGTACTTC.

In the case of this clone: This specimen includes other DNA sequences encoding the same CDR3. The V call is TRBV5-1, the J call TRBJ2-3, with D perhaps matching TRBD1 or TRBD2 (5 bases each). Germline V gives CDR1 SGHRS, CDR2 YFSETQ. V was trimmed by 4 bases and J by 3 bases, leaving 15 bases between them. The CDR3 is 15 amino acids. CDR3 amino acids: CASSPLGASTDTQYF. The CDR3 region has the DNA TGCGCCAGCAGCCCACTAGGGGCTTCTACAGATACGCAGTATTTT. Looking up the rest from reference TRBV5-1 and TRBJ2-3 gives the full variable domain: KAGVTQTPRYLIKTRGQQVTLSCSPISGHRSVSWYQQTPGQGLQFLFEYFSETQRNKGNFPGRFSGRQFSNSRSEMNVSTLELGDSALYLCASSPLGASTDTQYFGPGTRLTVL.

The V and J genes are TRBV7-9 and TRBJ2-7; 13 nucleotides align to TRBD2. V lost 5 bases to trimming and J lost 0 bases; unmatched junction nucleotides: 7. CDR1 and CDR2 (germline): SEHNR, FQNEAQ (reference sequence). The CDR3 is made up of 17 amino acids. CDR3 in amino acids: CASSRKLAGGSSYEQYF. The CDR3 DNA reads TGTGCCAGCAGCCGGAAACTAGCGGGGGGGAGCTCCTACGAGCAGTACTTC.

V and J are TRBV28 and TRBJ1-2; D unclear. Germline V lookup: CDR1 MDHEN, CDR2 SYDVKM. CDR3 size: 12 residues. The germline V and J ends were trimmed by 5 bases and 4 bases, with 8 bases remaining between them. The CDR3 here is CASSHIGYGYTF. DNA for the CDR3: TGTGCCAGCAGTCATATTGGCTATGGCTACACCTTC.

This chain joins TRBV18 and TRBJ2-2; a possible D gene is TRBD2 (6 bases). The CDR3 consists of 17 residues. V was trimmed by 3 bases and J by 0 bases, leaving 14 bases between them. Germline CDR1 reads KGHSH; CDR2 reads LQKENI. The DNA for the CDR3 is TGTGCCAGCTCACCGGAGGGCGTGGGATCGAACACCGGGGAGCTGTTTTTT. This codes for CASSPEGVGSNTGELFF.

This chain links TRBV5-5 with TRBJ1-1; D is possibly TRBD1 (6 bases). V lost 4 bases, J lost 2 bases, and 15 bases lay in between. Germline-derived CDR1 and CDR2 are SGHKS and YYEKEE (reference sequence). This CDR3 is 15 amino acids long. CDR3 sequence reads: CASSPPGQPNTEAFF. The CDR3 DNA reads TGTGCCAGCAGCCCCCCCGGACAGCCTAACACTGAAGCTTTCTTT.

V is TRBV30 and J is TRBJ2-7, with 13 bases that match TRBD2. This CDR3 comprises 17 residues. Germline V gene lookup returns CDR1 GTSNPN and CDR2 SVGIG (reference sequence). The trim removed 0 bases at V and 4 bases at J, leaving 9 bases unmatched. CDR3 in amino acids: CAWSVGWTSGGLYEQYF. CDR3 bases: TGTGCCTGGAGTGTAGGTTGGACTAGCGGGGGCTTATACGAGCAGTACTTC.

The V gene is TRBV10-2, the J gene TRBJ2-7; no clear D. V lost 5 bases and J 3 bases, leaving 5 bases between the germline ends. The CDR3 extends over 11 amino acids. The germline V gene has CDR1 WSHSY and CDR2 SAAADI. The CDR3 protein is CASSNYYEQYF. DNA for the CDR3: TGCGCCAGCAGTAATTACTACGAGCAGTACTTC.

The J gene is TRBJ1-5, the V gene TRBV11-2; D perhaps matches TRBD1 (6 bases). The V end was cut by 4 bases, the J end by 7 bases, with 17 bases between. CDR3 length equals 15 residues. The germline CDR1 and CDR2 sequences are SGHAT and FQNNGV. CDR3 sequence: CASSSGAGFMQPQHF. The DNA of the CDR3 is TGTGCCAGCAGCTCAGGGGCCGGGTTTATGCAGCCCCAGCATTTT.

The chain is built from TRBV19 and TRBJ2-7; possible D gene TRBD1, 6 bases. Trimming shortened V by 0 bases and J by 4 bases, and 13 bases separated the two germline ends. Germline CDR1 reads LNHDA; CDR2 reads SQIVND (reference sequence). CDR3 length: 15 residues. The CDR3 DNA reads as TGTGCCAGTAGTATAGATGCCGGGACAACTTACGAGCAGTACTTC. Its translation is CASSIDAGTTYEQYF.

The sample holds many counts of this clone. Other DNA sequences from this sample encode an identical CDR3 as well. The chain combines TRBV10-3 with TRBJ1-4, with 9 bases lining up with TRBD1. V dropped 5 bases and J dropped 8; count of bases not matched to a gene: 3. Germline CDR1 is ENHRY and CDR2 is SYGVKD. The CDR3 length is 13 residues. The DNA of the CDR3 is TGTGCCATCAGTCGGGACAGGGAAGAAAAACTGTTTTTT. This sequence encodes CAISRDREEKLFF.

The chain couples TRBV28 to TRBJ2-7; perhaps TRBD2 as D (6 bases). The length of the CDR3 is 15 residues. Germline CDR1 reads MDHEN; CDR2 reads SYDVKM. Deletions cut 2 bases from V and 3 bases from J, with 14 bases between. CDR3 protein: CASSLGWRDVYEQYF. Written as DNA, the CDR3 is TGTGCCAGCAGTTTAGGGTGGAGGGATGTCTACGAGCAGTACTTC.

This chain joins TRBV18 and TRBJ2-7; perhaps TRBD1 as D (5 bases). Trimming removed 5 bases from V and 3 bases from J, with 17 bases in between. Germline V gene data show CDR1 as KGHSH and CDR2 as LQKENI. This CDR3 comprises 15 residues. CDR3 bases: TGTGCCAGCTCATCAGTAGTGGGGCAGAACTACGAGCAGTACTTC. Translated, it gives CASSSVVGQNYEQYF.

The chain joins TRBV7-2 to TRBJ2-1; D remains ambiguous. With 6 bases removed from V and 4 bases from J, the gap between germline ends came to 4 bases. Germline CDR1 SGHTA, CDR2 FQGNSA. The CDR3 is 11 residues long. CDR3 in DNA: TGTGCCAGCAGGGCTTACAATGAGCAGTTCTTC. Amino acids: CASRAYNEQFF.

This clone showed up just a few times. The same CDR3 is also encoded by other DNA sequences in this sample. This chain connects TRBV29-1 to TRBJ1-5, with D maybe TRBD1 (5 bases). CDR3 length: 13 amino acids. CDR1 and CDR2 from the germline V gene are SQVTM and ANQGSEA. Trimming removed 4 bases from V and 0 bases from J, with 7 bases in between. The CDR3 DNA reads as TGCAGCGTTGGAGGGGATAGCAATCAGCCCCAGCATTTT. It yields the protein CSVGGDSNQPQHF.

The chain carries TRBV5-1 and TRBJ2-1, with D perhaps TRBD1 (6 bases). CDR1 and CDR2 from the germline V gene are SGHRS and YFSETQ. V lost 1 base and J 6 bases, leaving 8 bases between the germline ends. The CDR3 consists of 13 residues. CDR3 in DNA: TGCGCCAGCAGCTTGACAGGGATCAATGAGCAGTTCTTC. It is translated as CASSLTGINEQFF.

The chain couples TRBV27 to TRBJ2-6; D ambiguous. The CDR3 contains 15 residues. Germline-derived CDR1 and CDR2 are MNHEY and SMNVEV (reference sequence). The ends were cut back, 2 bases at V and 0 bases at J, with 5 bases in the middle. CDR3 sequence: CASSLSFSGANVLTF. The CDR3 DNA sequence: TGTGCCAGCAGTTTAAGTTTCTCTGGGGCCAACGTCCTGACTTTC.

The chain uses TRBV10-3 and TRBJ1-1; the D gene is possibly TRBD1 (5 bases). The length of the CDR3 is 14 residues. Trimming took 5 bases from V and 0 from J, leaving 10 bases between them. Germline lookup yields CDR1 ENHRY and CDR2 SYGVKD. CDR3 nucleotides: TGTGCCATCAGTCCGACAGAGATGAACACTGAAGCTTTCTTT. Amino acid sequence: CAISPTEMNTEAFF.

CDR3 loop: CATLSGGVAKNIQYF. CDR3 nucleotides: TGTGCCACCCTTAGCGGGGGGGTAGCCAAAAACATTCAGTACTTC. The chain links TRBV5-6 to TRBJ2-4; the match to TRBD2 covers 11 bases. Germline lookup yields CDR1 SGHDT and CDR2 YYEEEE. Trimming at V came to 9 bases and at J to 0 bases, leaving 5 bases not matched to a gene. CDR3 length: 15 residues. Looking up the rest from reference TRBV5-6 and TRBJ2-4 gives the full variable domain: DAGVTQSPTHLIKTRGQQVTLRCSPKSGHDTVSWYQQALGQGPQFIFQYYEEEERQRGNFPDRFSGHQFPNYSSELNVNALLLGDSALYLCATLSGGVAKNIQYFGAGTRLSVL.

This chain connects TRBV30 to TRBJ2-4, with TRBD1 matching 8 bases. From germline, CDR1 is GTSNPN and CDR2 SVGIG (reference sequence). The trim removed 0 bases at V and 4 bases at J, leaving 5 bases unmatched. The CDR3 covers 15 residues. In nucleotides, the CDR3 is TGTGCCTGGAGTGTAGGGGGACAGGAAAAAAACATTCAGTACTTC. Protein sequence: CAWSVGGQEKNIQYF.

This chain uses TRBV28 with TRBJ1-4; TRBD1 agrees at 8 bases. Germline lookup yields CDR1 MDHEN and CDR2 SYDVKM. Trimming cost V 5 bases and J 1 base; bases outside gene matches: 9. CDR3 length: 17 residues. The CDR3 sequence is CASSATGGRGTNEKLFF. CDR3 in DNA: TGTGCCAGCAGTGCCACAGGGGGGAGAGGAACTAATGAAAAACTGTTTTTT.